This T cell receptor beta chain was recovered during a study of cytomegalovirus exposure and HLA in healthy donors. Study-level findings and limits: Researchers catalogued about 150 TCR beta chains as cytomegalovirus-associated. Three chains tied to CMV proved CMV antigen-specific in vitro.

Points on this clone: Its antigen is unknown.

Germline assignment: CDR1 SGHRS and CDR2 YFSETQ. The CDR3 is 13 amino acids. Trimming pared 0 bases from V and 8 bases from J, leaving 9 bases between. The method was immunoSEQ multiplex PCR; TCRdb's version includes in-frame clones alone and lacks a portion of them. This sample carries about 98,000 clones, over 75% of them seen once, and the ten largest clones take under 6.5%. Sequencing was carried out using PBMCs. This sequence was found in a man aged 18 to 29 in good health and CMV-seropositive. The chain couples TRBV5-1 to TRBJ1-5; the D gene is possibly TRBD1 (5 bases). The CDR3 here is CASSLAVGEPQHF. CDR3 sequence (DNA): TGCGCCAGCAGCTTGGCCGTAGGGGAGCCCCAGCATTTT.